This TCR beta chain was retrieved from a study of tumor and adjacent non-tumor tissue in lung cancer. Germline V gene sequence: CDR1 MNHEY, CDR2 SVGAGI. CDR3 length: 14 amino acids. The study's findings and limits: Shorter survival was associated with higher TCR diversity in tumors. Compared with tumor, normal lung showed significantly lower TCR diversity. Tumor repertoires had a smaller top 100 clone share than normal lung.

A note on this clonotype: The antigen is undetermined. One end of the junction does not line up with germline, which may come from a read error.

RNA was extracted from bulk tissue without any cell sorting. Three rounds of nested PCR, following a modified ARM-PCR protocol, produced the TCRbeta library. TCRdb recomputed calls from the multiplex PCR reads with MiXCR, one row per CDR3 protein. The sample records over 130,000 distinct CDR3 sequences, approximately 64% being singletons. This chain joins TRBV6-5 and TRBJ1-1; tentatively, D is TRBD1 (5 bases). Specimen: lung tumor tissue. This TCR came from a man aged 55 to 70 with small cell lung cancer. CDR3 sequence reads: CAGRRQYMKTEAFF. The CDR3 nucleotides are TGTGCCGGCAGGAGACAGTACATGAAGACTGAGGCTTTCTTT.